This TCR beta chain stems from a study of Ad26.COV2.S vaccination and SARS-CoV-2 variants. Overall study context: In the COV1001 trial, the donor was in the Ad26.COV2.S arm.

Remarks on this clone: What it recognizes is unknown.

Libraries were prepared by immunoSEQ multiplex PCR; TCRdb keeps only in-frame clonotypes and omits some of them. The table has about 390,000 clones, less than 90% seen once. Whole-study findings and limits: Spike-specific TCR breadth in vaccine recipients exceeded that seen in placebo recipients. Total T cell responses may have been underestimated by the TCR breadth and depth analyses.

Treatment specified: roughly 18 received Ad26.COV2.S at low or high dose, single or two shots; 5 received placebo; per-sample allocation not given. Specimens were obtained on day 63 following the first vaccine or placebo injection. The V gene lost 2 bases and the J gene lost 0 bases, with 10 bases spanning the gap. The CDR3 extends over 16 amino acids. The germline CDR1 and CDR2 sequences are MNHNS and SASEGT. Sequenced here: peripheral blood, sampled in a trial of Ad26.COV2.S vaccine versus placebo. The chain links TRBV6-1 to TRBJ1-4; D is undetermined. The origin of this receptor is a person between 18 and 65 years old who received the Ad26.COV2.S COVID-19 vaccine or a placebo. As DNA, the CDR3 is TGTGCCAGCAGTGAATCATACTATGCAACTAATGAAAAACTGTTTTTT. Amino acids: CASSESYYATNEKLFF.